This T cell receptor beta chain emerged from a study of vaccination effects on CD4 cells after COVID-19. Germline loops: CDR1 LNHDA, CDR2 SQIVND (reference sequence). The CDR3 covers 13 residues. The ends were cut back, 7 bases at V and 3 bases at J, with 10 bases in the middle. On this clone itself: Its target is unknown.

Overall study findings and caveats: Clones arising from infection and from vaccination showed marked clonal contraction late after vaccination.

Sequencing was preceded by expansion of antigen-specific CD4+ T cells with viral peptide pools in the ViraFEST assay. The authors isolated CD4+ T cells after around 10 days of culture. Vaccinees lacked prior SARS-CoV-2 infection and tested negative for nucleocapsid antibodies. About 2.1 million PBMC were seeded per well and grown in the presence of 10 IU/ml IL-2 and around 10 ug/ml peptides. On day 3 and again on day 7, half the medium was replaced with IL-2 medium. Sequenced by immunoSEQ multiplex PCR; TCRdb stores in-frame clones only, minus some. Found here are some 52,000 clones, about four fifths of them singletons; the top ten hold about 6%.

The chain is built from TRBV19 and TRBJ1-5; D gene uncertain. This TCR came from a human donor who received a COVID-19 vaccine. Specimen: CD4+ T cells from PBMCs cultured with HCoV-OC43 spike peptides, collected before COVID-19 vaccination. Subset defined: HCoV-OC43 spike overlapping peptide pool stimulation. The CDR3 sequence: CASKSSANQPQHF. The DNA for the CDR3 is TGTGCCAGTAAAAGTAGCGCCAATCAGCCCCAGCATTTT.